Listed below are T cell receptor beta chains from one sample, sequenced in a study of Graves' ophthalmopathy and Graves' hyperthyroidism. TCRdb recomputed calls from the multiplex PCR reads with MiXCR, one row per CDR3 protein. The table has around 1.1 million distinct CDR3 sequences, approximately 35% seen once; the top ten hold around 10%. Specimen: peripheral blood or thyroid tissue (not recorded which). All receptors come from an adult man with Graves' hyperthyroidism. Each CDR3 is given with its conserved first and last residue. The D gene is left open where the match is weak. Clone size is given for some rows only: seen once, a few or many times, or a class if the clone is expanded.

abundance	len	j_gene	d_gene	v_gene	CDR3aa	CDR3nt
many	16	TRBJ2-6	NA	TRBV10-3	CAIRTDRYSGANVLTF	TGTGCCATCAGGACAGACCGATACTCTGGGGCCAACGTCCTGACTTTC
few	14	TRBJ2-5	TRBD1	TRBV12-3/TRBV12-4	CASSYHRGQETQYF	TGTGCCAGCAGTTACCACAGGGGGCAAGAGACCCAGTACTTC
few	13	TRBJ1-1	NA	TRBV4-1	CASSQDMGAEAFF	TGCGCCAGCAGCCAAGATATGGGGGCTGAAGCTTTCTTT
NA	14	TRBJ1-4	NA	TRBV9	CASSVDVRIEKLFF	TGTGCCAGCAGCGTAGACGTAAGGATTGAAAAACTGTTTTTT
many	14	TRBJ1-2	NA	TRBV20-1	CSARDRASNYGYTF	TGCAGTGCTAGAGATCGAGCATCTAACTATGGCTACACCTTC
few	14	TRBJ2-7	NA	TRBV11-2	CASSLVRGRHEQYF	TGTGCCAGCAGCTTAGTCAGGGGCCGTCACGAGCAGTACTTC
NA	14	TRBJ1-1	NA	TRBV6-2/TRBV6-3	CASIFRDIYTEAFF	TGTGCCAGCATTTTCCGGGACATATACACTGAAGCTTTCTTT
NA	13	TRBJ2-7	NA	TRBV13	CASSFSTVYEQYF	TGTGCCAGCAGCTTCTCGACAGTGTACGAGCAGTACTTC
many	12	TRBJ1-5	NA	TRBV20-1	CSASGITQPQHF	TGCAGTGCTTCGGGGATCACTCAGCCCCAGCATTTT
NA	14	TRBJ2-7	TRBD2	TRBV7-9	CASSATSAAYEQYF	TGTGCCAGCAGCGCCACTAGCGCAGCCTACGAGCAGTACTTC
NA	17	TRBJ2-5	TRBD2	TRBV9	CASSVAGTRRTQETQYF	TGTGCCAGCAGCGTTGCCGGGACTAGAAGGACGCAAGAGACCCAGTACTTC
many	15	TRBJ1-2	NA	TRBV20-1	CSARDSGRGQDGYTF	TGCAGTGCTAGAGATTCAGGCAGGGGCCAAGATGGCTACACCTTC
NA	14	TRBJ1-4	NA	TRBV28	CASSSVVGPGKLFF	TGTGCCAGCAGTTCCGTCGTAGGGCCCGGAAAACTGTTTTTT
NA	12	TRBJ1-2	NA	TRBV6-1	CASIGLGDGYTF	TGTGCCAGCATAGGGCTTGGGGACGGCTACACCTTC
many	13	TRBJ2-7	NA	TRBV5-1	CASSRWESYEQYF	TGCGCCAGCAGCCGCTGGGAGTCCTACGAGCAGTACTTC
many	15	TRBJ1-6	TRBD1	TRBV2	CASSGTGGLNSPLHF	TGTGCCAGCAGTGGGACAGGAGGTTTAAATTCACCCCTCCACTTT
many	14	TRBJ2-7	NA	TRBV7-9	CASGLGLGSYEQYF	TGTGCCAGCGGCTTGGGACTGGGGTCCTACGAGCAGTACTTC
many	15	TRBJ2-2	NA	TRBV2	CASSEVAPTAGELFF	TGTGCCAGCAGTGAAGTGGCCCCTACGGCCGGGGAGCTGTTTTTT
many	13	TRBJ1-6	TRBD1	TRBV14	CASSPEDRPPLHF	TGTGCCAGCAGCCCCGAGGACAGGCCACCCCTCCACTTT
NA	15	TRBJ1-2	NA	TRBV4-3	CASSQEGRRLGGYTF	TGCGCCAGCAGCCAAGAAGGCCGGCGGCTTGGAGGCTACACCTTC
NA	12	TRBJ1-4	NA	TRBV20-1	CSYSEEGEKLFF	TGCAGTTACTCGGAGGAAGGGGAAAAACTGTTTTTT
NA	11	TRBJ1-2	NA	TRBV29-1	CTGRTNYGYTF	TGCACGGGCAGGACTAACTATGGCTACACCTTC
many	16	TRBJ2-7	TRBD2	TRBV24-1	CATSDRGVAGAHEQYF	TGTGCCACCAGTGATCGGGGGGTAGCGGGAGCCCACGAGCAGTACTTC
many	15	TRBJ1-1	NA	TRBV20-1	CSARVGWKENTEAFF	TGCAGTGCTAGAGTGGGGTGGAAGGAGAACACTGAAGCTTTCTTT
NA	15	TRBJ2-5	NA	TRBV5-5	CASSLEGGPGETQYF	TGTGCCAGCAGCTTGGAAGGGGGGCCCGGGGAGACCCAGTACTTC
NA	13	TRBJ2-1	NA	TRBV15	CATSTRIYNEQFF	TGTGCCACCAGCACCAGAATCTACAATGAGCAGTTCTTC
NA	17	TRBJ1-4	NA	TRBV7-9	CASSSTGQGTDIEKLFF	TGTGCCAGCAGCTCGACTGGCCAGGGGACTGACATTGAAAAACTGTTTTTT
many	14	TRBJ1-4	NA	TRBV12-3/TRBV12-4	CASSFGPRDEKLFF	TGTGCCAGCAGTTTCGGACCGAGAGATGAAAAACTGTTTTTT
NA	15	TRBJ2-2	NA	TRBV6-1	CASSEVWDSLRELFF	TGTGCCAGCAGTGAGGTGTGGGACTCCCTCAGGGAGCTGTTTTTT
NA	17	TRBJ2-2	NA	TRBV10-1	CASSYRTWRRFTGELFF	TGTGCCAGCAGTTACCGAACATGGCGCCGGTTCACCGGGGAGCTGTTTTTT
NA	11	TRBJ2-7	NA	TRBV10-1	CASSGPEGKYF	TGCGCCAGCAGCGGGCCAGAGGGAAAGTACTTC
many	14	TRBJ2-2	TRBD2	TRBV10-3	CATRTSGDTGELFF	TGTGCCACCCGGACTAGCGGTGACACCGGGGAGCTGTTTTTT
once	15	TRBJ1-1	NA	TRBV10-3	CAISDYREQNTEAFF	TGTGCCATCAGTGACTACCGGGAGCAGAACACTGAAGCTTTCTTT
NA	14	TRBJ2-2	NA	TRBV11-2	CASSLDPDTGELFF	TGTGCCAGCAGCTTAGACCCCGACACCGGGGAGCTGTTTTTT
NA	19	TRBJ2-2	TRBD1	TRBV12-3/TRBV12-4	CASSPGTGGRPSGGGELFF	TGTGCCAGCAGCCCCGGGACAGGGGGCCGGCCCTCAGGGGGCGGGGAGCTGTTTTTT
once	15	TRBJ2-7	TRBD1	TRBV7-2	CASRSLWAGGYEQYF	TGTGCCAGCAGGTCCCTATGGGCAGGGGGCTACGAGCAGTACTTC
many	11	TRBJ2-5	NA	TRBV7-2	CASSPGVAQYF	TGTGCCAGCAGCCCTGGGGTGGCCCAGTACTTC
NA	14	TRBJ1-1	NA	TRBV6-1	CASSGQDRNTEAFF	TGTGCCAGCAGTGGGCAGGACAGGAACACTGAAGCTTTCTTT
many	15	TRBJ2-7	TRBD2	TRBV12-3/TRBV12-4	CASSLQAGAVYEQYF	TGTGCCAGCAGTTTACAGGCGGGAGCCGTCTACGAGCAGTACTTC
NA	17	TRBJ2-2	NA	TRBV5-1	CASSRADLTANTGELFF	TGCGCCAGCAGCCGCGCCGATTTGACAGCGAACACCGGGGAGCTGTTTTTT
once	13	TRBJ1-2	NA	TRBV12-3/TRBV12-4	CASSFSSHQGYAF	TGTGCCAGCAGTTTCTCCAGCCATCAAGGCTACGCCTTC
NA	11	TRBJ1-1	NA	TRBV10-3	CAIRGQIEAFF	TGTGCCATCAGAGGGCAGATTGAAGCTTTCTTT
few	18	TRBJ2-2	TRBD1	TRBV19	CASSLRKIMGQGSGELFF	TGTGCCAGTAGTCTTCGAAAAATAATGGGACAGGGAAGCGGGGAGCTGTTTTTT
many	14	TRBJ2-7	NA	TRBV7-9	CASSPPQGAYEQYF	TGTGCCAGCAGTCCACCGCAGGGAGCCTACGAGCAGTACTTC
NA	16	TRBJ2-2	NA	TRBV24-1	CATSDFRAANTGELFF	TGTGCCACCAGTGATTTCAGGGCGGCGAACACCGGGGAGCTGTTTTTT
NA	16	TRBJ2-2	TRBD1	TRBV7-2	CASSLPTGVILRELFF	TGTGCCAGCAGCTTACCCACAGGGGTGATTCTACGGGAGCTGTTTTTT
NA	11	TRBJ2-6	NA	TRBV6-2/TRBV6-3	CATGMFNVLTF	TGTGCCACCGGGATGTTCAACGTCCTGACTTTC
NA	15	TRBJ2-7	TRBD2	TRBV7-2	CASSLGGVPLYEQYF	TGCGCCAGCAGCTTGGGGGGGGTCCCACTCTACGAGCAGTACTTC
once	13	TRBJ2-7	TRBD2	TRBV10-2	CASSAELAEAVYF	TGCGCCAGCAGTGCCGAACTAGCGGAGGCTGTTTACTTC
few	12	TRBJ2-2	NA	TRBV29-1	CSVGDWLAEQFF	TGCAGCGTTGGGGACTGGCTGGCTGAGCAGTTTTTT